This is a list of T cell receptor beta chains from one sample in a study of blood T cell repertoires in COVID-19. Repertoires were generated with immunoSEQ multiplex PCR, while TCRdb's copy carries only in-frame clones and drops some. This table has fewer than 350,000 clones, around 85% appearing once. Sequencing was carried out using peripheral blood. All receptors come from a woman aged 25 to 39 with COVID-19, enrolled during active disease. The CDR3 runs from the conserved cysteine through the conserved F or W. The D gene is left open where the match is weak. The listing skips clone size in some rows; elsewhere it reads once, few, many or a size class.

D: -; size: -; V: TRBV28; J: TRBJ2-5; CDR3: CASSLSSGEGQETQYF; DNA: TGTGCCAGCAGTTTATCTTCCGGGGAAGGTCAAGAGACCCAGTACTTC
D: -; size: -; V: TRBV5-5; J: TRBJ2-7; CDR3: CASSFQVSYEQYF; DNA: TGTGCCAGCAGCTTTCAGGTCTCCTACGAGCAGTACTTC
D: -; size: -; V: TRBV11-2; J: TRBJ2-1; CDR3: CASNFGDSEQFF; DNA: TGTGCCAGCAACTTTGGAGACTCCGAGCAGTTCTTC
D: -; size: -; V: TRBV24-1; J: TRBJ1-4; CDR3: CATSDRTLGVEKLFF; DNA: TGTGCCACCAGTGACAGGACTCTCGGAGTCGAAAAACTGTTTTTT
D: TRBD1; size: once; V: TRBV11-2; J: TRBJ1-6; CDR3: CASSYHRGRAYNSPLHF; DNA: TGTGCCAGCAGCTACCACAGGGGTCGCGCCTATAATTCACCCCTCCACTTT
D: -; size: -; V: TRBV5-1; J: TRBJ2-1; CDR3: CASSLAGSSYNEQFF; DNA: TGCGCCAGCAGCTTGGCCGGGAGCTCCTACAATGAGCAGTTCTTC
D: TRBD1; size: -; V: TRBV6-5; J: TRBJ1-3; CDR3: CASSLQGFSGNTIYF; DNA: TGTGCCAGCAGCCTACAGGGGTTTTCTGGAAACACCATATATTTT
D: -; size: -; V: TRBV3-1/TRBV3-2; J: TRBJ1-6; CDR3: CASSQDGGFYNSPLHF; DNA: TGTGCCAGCAGCCAAGATGGAGGGTTCTATAATTCACCCCTCCACTTT
D: -; size: once; V: TRBV5-5; J: TRBJ1-6; CDR3: CASSDSPFQSGNSPLHF; DNA: TGTGCCAGCAGCGACTCCCCCTTTCAGTCGGGTAATTCACCCCTCCACTTT
D: -; size: -; V: TRBV18; J: TRBJ2-3; CDR3: CASSPSGRVEADTQYF; DNA: TGTGCCAGCTCACCGTCGGGCAGGGTAGAGGCAGATACGCAGTATTTT
D: -; size: -; V: TRBV28; J: TRBJ2-2; CDR3: CASHGGRNTGELFF; DNA: TGTGCCAGCCACGGGGGACGGAACACCGGGGAGCTGTTTTTT
D: TRBD2; size: -; V: TRBV9; J: TRBJ2-1; CDR3: CASSVGSGGANEQFF; DNA: TGTGCCAGCAGCGTAGGTAGCGGGGGGGCAAATGAGCAGTTCTTC
D: TRBD2; size: -; V: TRBV14; J: TRBJ2-7; CDR3: CASSQGQGGGLGEQYF; DNA: TGTGCCAGCAGCCAAGGACAAGGCGGGGGGCTCGGCGAGCAGTACTTC
D: -; size: -; V: TRBV7-7; J: TRBJ2-1; CDR3: CASSFGVGNEQFF; DNA: TGTGCCAGCAGCTTCGGGGTGGGGAATGAGCAGTTCTTC
D: TRBD2; size: -; V: TRBV7-9; J: TRBJ2-5; CDR3: CASSSSGGETQYF; DNA: TGTGCCAGCAGTTCAAGCGGGGGTGAGACCCAGTACTTC
D: -; size: -; V: TRBV2; J: TRBJ2-3; CDR3: CASSRNVGAADTQYF; DNA: TGTGCCAGCAGCCGAAATGTCGGTGCCGCAGATACGCAGTATTTT
D: -; size: -; V: TRBV13; J: TRBJ2-2; CDR3: CASSLRQTGELFF; DNA: TGTGCCAGCAGCCTCCGACAAACCGGGGAGCTGTTTTTT
D: TRBD2; size: -; V: TRBV7-2; J: TRBJ2-4; CDR3: CASSPPGLAGNIQYF; DNA: TGTGCCAGCAGCCCACCGGGACTAGCGGGGAACATTCAGTACTTC
D: -; size: -; V: TRBV6-5; J: TRBJ1-2; CDR3: CASRRRQVAYGYTF; DNA: TGTGCCAGCAGACGGCGACAGGTCGCCTATGGCTACACCTTC
D: TRBD2; size: -; V: TRBV24-1; J: TRBJ2-3; CDR3: CATQGLGGTDTQYF; DNA: TGTGCCACTCAGGGACTAGGAGGAACAGATACGCAGTATTTT
D: TRBD2; size: -; V: TRBV27; J: TRBJ2-7; CDR3: CASSPGLAYEQYF; DNA: TGTGCCAGCAGTCCCGGACTAGCCTACGAGCAGTACTTC
D: TRBD2; size: -; V: TRBV19; J: TRBJ2-1; CDR3: CASSRLAGGYNEQFF; DNA: TGTGCCAGTAGTCGACTAGCGGGGGGGTACAATGAGCAGTTCTTC
D: -; size: -; V: TRBV6-1; J: TRBJ2-3; CDR3: CASSDQGHLFLSDTQYF; DNA: TGTGCCAGCAGTGACCAGGGACACTTATTCCTTTCAGATACGCAGTATTTT
D: TRBD1; size: -; V: TRBV19; J: TRBJ1-2; CDR3: CASSYHQGARGYTF; DNA: TGTGCCAGTAGCTACCATCAGGGGGCCCGTGGCTACACCTTC
D: -; size: -; V: TRBV7-9; J: TRBJ1-2; CDR3: CASSLDGVGGYTF; DNA: TGTGCCAGCAGCTTAGACGGCGTGGGCGGCTACACCTTC
D: -; size: -; V: TRBV6-1; J: TRBJ2-4; CDR3: CASSEPGALAKNIQYF; DNA: TGTGCCAGCAGTGAACCAGGGGCCCTAGCCAAAAACATTCAGTACTTC
D: TRBD2; size: -; V: TRBV27; J: TRBJ2-3; CDR3: CASCSSGGRQADTQYF; DNA: TGTGCCAGCTGTTCTAGCGGGGGACGCCAGGCAGATACGCAGTATTTT
D: -; size: -; V: TRBV2; J: TRBJ2-7; CDR3: CATLEGGASSYEQYF; DNA: TGTGCCACCCTAGAAGGGGGGGCCTCCTCCTACGAGCAGTACTTC
D: TRBD1; size: -; V: TRBV10-1; J: TRBJ1-5; CDR3: CARDRGRGGQPQHF; DNA: TGCGCCAGGGACAGGGGGCGCGGTGGGCAGCCCCAGCATTTT
D: TRBD1; size: -; V: TRBV27; J: TRBJ1-2; CDR3: CASSARTGAHYGYTF; DNA: TGTGCCAGCAGCGCCCGGACAGGGGCCCACTATGGCTACACCTTC
D: -; size: few; V: TRBV5-1; J: TRBJ1-6; CDR3: CASSSGEVAGYSPLHF; DNA: TGCGCCAGCAGCTCGGGAGAGGTTGCAGGTTATTCACCCCTCCACTTT
D: -; size: -; V: TRBV27; J: TRBJ1-2; CDR3: CASSPQENYGYTF; DNA: TGTGCCAGCAGCCCTCAGGAAAACTATGGCTACACCTTC
D: -; size: -; V: TRBV5-8; J: TRBJ2-5; CDR3: CASRSFGETQYF; DNA: TGTGCCAGCCGTAGTTTCGGGGAGACCCAGTACTTC
D: TRBD1; size: once; V: TRBV27; J: TRBJ1-4; CDR3: CASKGTGSEKLFF; DNA: TGTGCCAGCAAGGGGACAGGTAGTGAAAAACTGTTTTTT
D: -; size: -; V: TRBV6-6; J: TRBJ1-5; CDR3: CASSTGGGNQPQHF; DNA: TGTGCCAGCAGCACCGGAGGTGGCAATCAGCCCCAGCATTTT
D: -; size: few; V: TRBV10-1; J: TRBJ1-3; CDR3: CAKNGRPSGNTIYF; DNA: TGCGCCAAAAACGGTCGTCCCTCTGGAAACACCATATATTTT